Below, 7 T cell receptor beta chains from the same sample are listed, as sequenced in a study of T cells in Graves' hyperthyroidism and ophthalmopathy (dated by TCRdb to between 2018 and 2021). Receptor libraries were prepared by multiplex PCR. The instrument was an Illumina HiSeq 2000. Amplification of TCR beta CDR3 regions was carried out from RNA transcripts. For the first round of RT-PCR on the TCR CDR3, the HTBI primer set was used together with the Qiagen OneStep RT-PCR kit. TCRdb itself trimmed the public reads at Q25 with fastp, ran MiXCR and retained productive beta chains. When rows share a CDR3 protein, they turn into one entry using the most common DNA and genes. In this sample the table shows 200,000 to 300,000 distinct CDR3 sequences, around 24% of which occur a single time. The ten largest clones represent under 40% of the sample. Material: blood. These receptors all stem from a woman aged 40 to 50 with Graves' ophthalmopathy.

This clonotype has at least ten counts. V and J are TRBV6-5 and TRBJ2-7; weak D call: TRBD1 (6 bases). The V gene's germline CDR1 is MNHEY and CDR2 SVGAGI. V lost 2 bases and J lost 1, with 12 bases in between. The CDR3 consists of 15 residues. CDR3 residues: CASSYGTHSSYEQYF. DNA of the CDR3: TGTGCCAGCAGTTACGGGACACACTCTTCCTACGAGCAGTACTTC.

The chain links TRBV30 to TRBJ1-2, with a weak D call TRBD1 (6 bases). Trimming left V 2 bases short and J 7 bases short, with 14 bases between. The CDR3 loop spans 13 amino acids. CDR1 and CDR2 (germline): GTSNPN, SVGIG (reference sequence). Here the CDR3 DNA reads TGTGCCTGGAGTTGGGGACAAGGAATTGGCTACACCTTC. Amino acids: CAWSWGQGIGYTF.

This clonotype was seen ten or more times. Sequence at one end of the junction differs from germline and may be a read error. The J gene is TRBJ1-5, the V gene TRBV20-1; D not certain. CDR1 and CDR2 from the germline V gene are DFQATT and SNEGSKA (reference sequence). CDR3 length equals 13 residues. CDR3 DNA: TGCAGCGCTAGTGAGGGTAGAGATCAGCCCCAGCATTTT. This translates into CSASEGRDQPQHF.

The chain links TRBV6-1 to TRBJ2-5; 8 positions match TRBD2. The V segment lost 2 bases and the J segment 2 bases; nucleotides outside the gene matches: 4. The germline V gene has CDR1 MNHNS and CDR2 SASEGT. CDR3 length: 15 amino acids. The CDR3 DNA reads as TGTGCCAGCAGTGAATATCCTAGCGGGCAAGAGACCCAGTACTTC. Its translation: CASSEYPSGQETQYF.

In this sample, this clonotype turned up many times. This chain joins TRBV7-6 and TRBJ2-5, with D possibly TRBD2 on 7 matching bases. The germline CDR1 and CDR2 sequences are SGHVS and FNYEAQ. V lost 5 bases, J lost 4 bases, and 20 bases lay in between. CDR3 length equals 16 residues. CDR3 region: CASSGGGRAFGETQYF. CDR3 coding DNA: TGTGCCAGCAGCGGGGGGGGGCGGGCTTTTGGAGAGACCCAGTACTTC.

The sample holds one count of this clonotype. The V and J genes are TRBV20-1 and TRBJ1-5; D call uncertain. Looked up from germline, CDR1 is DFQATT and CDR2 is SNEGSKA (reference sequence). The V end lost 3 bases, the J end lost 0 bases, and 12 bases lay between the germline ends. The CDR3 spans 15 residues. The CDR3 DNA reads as TGCAGTGCTAGCCCCCCTGACTATAGCAATCAGCCCCAGCATTTT. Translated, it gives CSASPPDYSNQPQHF.

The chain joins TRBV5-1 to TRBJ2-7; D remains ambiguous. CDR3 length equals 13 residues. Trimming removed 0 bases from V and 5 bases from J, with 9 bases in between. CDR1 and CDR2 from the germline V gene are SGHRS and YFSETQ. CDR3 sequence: CASSLVQAHEQYF. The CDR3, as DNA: TGCGCCAGCAGCTTGGTCCAGGCCCACGAGCAGTACTTC.